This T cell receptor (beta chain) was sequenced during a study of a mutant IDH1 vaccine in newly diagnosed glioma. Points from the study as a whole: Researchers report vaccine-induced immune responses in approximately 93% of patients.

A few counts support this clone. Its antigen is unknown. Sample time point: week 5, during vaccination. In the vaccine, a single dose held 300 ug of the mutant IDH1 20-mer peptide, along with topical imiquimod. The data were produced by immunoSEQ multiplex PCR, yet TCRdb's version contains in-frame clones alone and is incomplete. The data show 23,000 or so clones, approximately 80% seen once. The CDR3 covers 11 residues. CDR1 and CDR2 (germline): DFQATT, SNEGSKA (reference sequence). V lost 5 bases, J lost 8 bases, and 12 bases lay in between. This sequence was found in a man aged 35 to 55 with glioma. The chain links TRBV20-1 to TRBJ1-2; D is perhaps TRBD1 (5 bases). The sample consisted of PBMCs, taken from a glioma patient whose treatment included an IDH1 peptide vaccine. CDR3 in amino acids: CSAQSWDGYTF. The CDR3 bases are TGCAGTGCTCAGTCGTGGGACGGCTACACCTTC.